These 13 T cell receptor beta chains were sequenced from one sample in a study of blood T cell repertoires in COVID-19. Data came from immunoSEQ multiplex PCR; TCRdb stores just in-frame clones and leaves some out. Among 60,000 or so clones listed, 85% were seen once. The sequenced sample was peripheral blood. The receptors here all came from a human donor in a cohort sampled during active COVID-19.

This clone was observed a few times. V gene TRBV5-3 combines with J gene TRBJ1-3; D is unclear. TRBV5-3 is identified as an open reading frame with a role that is uncertain. Trimming pared 0 bases from V and 0 bases from J, leaving 7 bases between. CDR3 size: 15 residues. CDR3 bases: TGTGCCAGAAGCTTGGCCGGGTTCTCTGGAAACACCATATATTTT. Amino acids: CARSLAGFSGNTIYF.

This clone was counted once. V usage is TRBV4-3 and J usage is TRBJ1-2, with D perhaps TRBD1 (6 bases). There are 15 residues in the CDR3. Germline V CDR1 and CDR2: LGHNA, YSLEER. The ends were cut back, 4 bases at V and 4 bases at J, with 16 bases in the middle. CDR3 nucleotides: TGCGCCAGCAGCCCGACGGAGGACAGACTCTATGGCTACACCTTC. It codes for CASSPTEDRLYGYTF.

V and J are TRBV11-2 and TRBJ1-2; D is uncertain. The germline V gene encodes CDR1 SGHAT and CDR2 FQNNGV. The CDR3 length is 13 residues. Trimming took 3 bases from V and 4 from J, leaving 9 bases between them. The CDR3 DNA is TGTGCCAGCAGCTTGTCAGGAATCTATGGCTACACCTTC. Translating gives CASSLSGIYGYTF.

The chain joins TRBV7-2 to TRBJ2-2; 10 bases line up with TRBD2. The CDR3 consists of 15 residues. CDR1 is SGHTA and CDR2 is FQGNSA in the germline V gene. With V trimmed by 9 bases and J by 5 bases, 9 bases remained unmatched. The CDR3 loop reads CASRSSGGWTGELFF. The CDR3 bases are TGTGCCAGTAGGTCTAGCGGGGGCTGGACCGGGGAGCTGTTTTTT.

The chain carries TRBV2 and TRBJ2-2, with 7 positions matching TRBD1. Per the germline V gene, CDR1 is SNHLY and CDR2 is FYNNEI. This CDR3 is built from 19 residues. V dropped 6 bases and J dropped 4; count of bases not matched to a gene: 20. The CDR3 region is CASRPRDSLLGVITGELFF. The CDR3 DNA is TGTGCCAGCAGGCCCCGGGACAGCCTTCTAGGAGTGATCACCGGGGAGCTGTTTTTT.

This sequence joins TRBV29-1 and TRBJ2-5; D remains unclear. This CDR3 region has 12 residues. Trimming removed 3 bases from V and 4 bases from J, with 9 bases in between. The germline V gene encodes CDR1 SQVTM and CDR2 ANQGSEA. CDR3 protein: CSVDRVRETQYF. CDR3 coding DNA: TGCAGCGTTGACCGGGTCCGAGAGACCCAGTACTTC.

The V and J genes are TRBV5-1 and TRBJ1-2; D gene uncertain. Germline CDR1 reads SGHRS; CDR2 reads YFSETQ. This CDR3 has 14 amino acids. The V end lost 4 bases, the J end lost 0 bases, and 10 bases lay between the germline ends. The CDR3 spells CASSRLDSNYGYTF. DNA for the CDR3: TGCGCCAGCAGCCGCTTGGACTCTAACTATGGCTACACCTTC. Using reference TRBV5-1 and TRBJ1-2 for the parts outside the CDR3, the full variable domain is KAGVTQTPRYLIKTRGQQVTLSCSPISGHRSVSWYQQTPGQGLQFLFEYFSETQRNKGNFPGRFSGRQFSNSRSEMNVSTLELGDSALYLCASSRLDSNYGYTFGSGTRLTVV.

The chain recombines TRBV6-5 with TRBJ1-5; D not resolved. Germline V lookup: CDR1 MNHEY, CDR2 SVGAGI. V lost 7 bases to trimming and J lost 3 bases, with 10 bases between them. The CDR3 consists of 13 residues. CDR3 coding DNA: TGTGCCAGCACCACGGGTCTCAATCAGCCCCAGCATTTT. Its translation is CASTTGLNQPQHF.

The rearrangement uses TRBV7-3 and TRBJ2-3, with 10 bases lining up with TRBD2. The J segment lost 2 bases and the V segment lost 2 bases, leaving 10 bases of the junction unmatched. CDR3 length: 18 residues. The germline gives CDR1 SGHTA, CDR2 FQGTGA. CDR3 bases: TGTGCCAGCAGCTTAGGGGCTAGCGGGGGCCATCCCACAGATACGCAGTATTTT. It translates to CASSLGASGGHPTDTQYF.

This chain uses TRBV18 with TRBJ1-1, with 7 bases aligning to TRBD1. Germline V lookup: CDR1 KGHSH, CDR2 LQKENI. CDR3 length: 16 residues. With V trimmed by 6 bases and J by 4 bases, 14 bases remained unmatched. The chain's CDR3 is CASSRQGRGISTEAFF. The CDR3 DNA reads TGTGCCAGCTCGCGACAGGGAAGGGGGATCAGCACTGAAGCTTTCTTT.

The table lists this clone with a few counts. This chain joins TRBV14 and TRBJ2-2; D might be TRBD1 (5 bases). Looked up from germline, CDR1 is SGHDN and CDR2 is FVKESK. Between the trimmed V and J ends, which lost 4 bases and 0 bases, there was a span of 6 bases. CDR3 length: 14 amino acids. The CDR3 is CASSLTANTGELFF. The CDR3 DNA reads as TGTGCCAGCAGCCTGACAGCGAACACCGGGGAGCTGTTTTTT.

The chain has TRBV10-3 and TRBJ1-1; 10 bases map to TRBD1. This CDR3 spans 14 amino acids. The germline V gene has CDR1 ENHRY and CDR2 SYGVKD. V gave up 6 bases and J gave up 6 bases; unmatched junction bases: 7. CDR3 amino acids: CAISYRDRGSEAFF. As DNA, the CDR3 is TGTGCCATCAGCTACCGGGACAGGGGTTCTGAAGCTTTCTTT.

This chain connects TRBV6-5 to TRBJ1-5, with D unresolved. The germline gives CDR1 MNHEY, CDR2 SVGAGI. V lost 4 bases, J lost 0 bases, and 13 bases lay in between. This CDR3 has 16 amino acids. The CDR3 loop is CASSLSQRYSNQPQHF. The CDR3 region has the DNA TGTGCCAGCAGTTTGTCCCAGCGATATAGCAATCAGCCCCAGCATTTT.